This T cell receptor beta chain comes out of a study of PD-1 blockade in mismatch repair-deficient tumors. Study-wide points: After pembrolizumab, tumor-resident clones rose rapidly, then generally contracted before radiologic responses.

The length of the CDR3 is 15 residues. Germline V lookup: CDR1 SGHRS, CDR2 YFSETQ. V was clipped by 0 bases and J by 0 bases, with 9 bases between them. Produced via immunoSEQ multiplex PCR; TCRdb's table is partial and in-frame only. The data show 20,000 to 25,000 clones, with just under 85% seen just once and 17% held by the top ten. To note about this clone: The antigen is unknown.

The genes are TRBV5-1 and TRBJ1-1; a possible D gene is TRBD1 (5 bases). The source was peripheral blood, collected 2 weeks after starting pembrolizumab. The clonotype was recovered from an adult with mismatch repair-deficient cancer. In nucleotides, the CDR3 is TGCGCCAGCAGCTTGGTAGGAGGGGTGAACACTGAAGCTTTCTTT. The encoded protein is CASSLVGGVNTEAFF.